The clone carrying this T cell receptor beta chain occurred a few times. Its cognate antigen is unknown. This entry belongs to a study of T cell repertoires in cytomegalovirus infection. At the level of the study: CMV epitopes, recently identified HLA-C-restricted and well-studied HLA-B-restricted, were used. Public TCR beta signature analysis indicated the presence of both CMV infection and matching HLA type. Study-wide points: HLA-C-restricted CMV clonotypes gave the most frequent clonotype in two of eight donors.

TCRdb recomputed calls from the reads with MiXCR, one row per CDR3 protein. The sample yields around 360,000 distinct CDR3 sequences, roughly 34% seen once. Trimming pared 5 bases from V and 9 bases from J, leaving 17 bases between. The CDR3 covers 14 residues. The germline gives CDR1 SGHTA, CDR2 FQGNSA. The material was cultured PBMCs, obtained from culture after CMV antigen stimulation. The rearrangement links TRBV7-2 to TRBJ1-5; D is uncertain. This TCR came from a human donor in good health (CMV status not recorded). Some clones in this sample may be carry-over from other donors' samples. CDR3 sequence reads: CASSIPGRDWPQHF. CDR3 DNA sequence: TGTGCCAGCAGCATACCTGGTCGAGATTGGCCCCAGCATTTT.